The source of this TCR beta chain is a study of blood T cell repertoires in COVID-19. Study context: PBMCs, B-cell-depleted T cells, or T cells were the source of the cDNA or gDNA that made up the material.

This clone was seen just once. Per the original methods: Nucleated cell counts were estimated from reference gene primer amplification. TCRdb's copy holds only in-frame clones and misses some; the assay was immunoSEQ multiplex PCR. Clonal size and the V and J genes are those of that table, whereas D and trimming came from the DNA. The repertoire consists of under 250,000 clones, with 84% occurring once and the leading ten covering about 1.6%. V was pared by 1 base and J by 3 bases, with 6 bases between. CDR1 is MGHRA and CDR2 is YSYEKL in the germline V gene. The CDR3 length is 13 residues. Sequencing was performed on peripheral blood. The V and J genes are TRBV4-1 and TRBJ1-2; no definite D call. The receptor was isolated from a middle-aged woman who had recovered from COVID-19. For the CDR3, the DNA is TGCGCCAGCAGCCAAGTACTTTACTATGGCTACACCTTC. Its protein product is CASSQVLYYGYTF.